This TCR beta chain stems from a study of vaccination and CD4 T cells after COVID-19. At the Johns Hopkins FTIC core, DNA taken from cultured CD4+ T cells was sequenced by way of the Oncomine TCR Beta short-read assay. TCRdb fed the PCR reads into MiXCR, producing one record per CDR3 protein. Of approximately 16,000 distinct CDR3 sequences detected, around 75% appear once; the ten largest clones hold roughly 16%. In the case of this clonotype: Its antigen is unknown.

The V end was cut by 3 bases, the J end by 2 bases, with 14 bases between. The CDR3 totals 16 residues. The germline gives CDR1 SGHTA, CDR2 FQGNSA. Regarding treatment: roughly 11-day PBMC culture with coronavirus spike peptide pools or control peptides (ViraFEST assay). V gene TRBV7-2 combines with J gene TRBJ2-1, with D uncertain. The clonotype comes from a human donor who had recovered from COVID-19. The sequenced material came from CD4+ T cells from blood, cultured in vitro. The CDR3 coding sequence is TGTGCCAGCAGCTTGACAACCGACTCGACCTACAATGAGCAGTTCTTC. Protein sequence: CASSLTTDSTYNEQFF.